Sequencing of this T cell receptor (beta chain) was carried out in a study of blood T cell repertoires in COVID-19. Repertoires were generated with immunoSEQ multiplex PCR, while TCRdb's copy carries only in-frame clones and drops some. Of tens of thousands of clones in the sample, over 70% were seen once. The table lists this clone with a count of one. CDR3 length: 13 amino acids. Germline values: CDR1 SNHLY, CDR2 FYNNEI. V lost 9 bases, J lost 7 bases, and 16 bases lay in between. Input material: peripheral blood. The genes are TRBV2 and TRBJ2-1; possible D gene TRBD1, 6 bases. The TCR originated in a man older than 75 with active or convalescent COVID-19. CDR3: CASGGQKSNEQFF. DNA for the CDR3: TGTGCCAGTGGAGGACAGAAGTCGAATGAGCAGTTCTTC.